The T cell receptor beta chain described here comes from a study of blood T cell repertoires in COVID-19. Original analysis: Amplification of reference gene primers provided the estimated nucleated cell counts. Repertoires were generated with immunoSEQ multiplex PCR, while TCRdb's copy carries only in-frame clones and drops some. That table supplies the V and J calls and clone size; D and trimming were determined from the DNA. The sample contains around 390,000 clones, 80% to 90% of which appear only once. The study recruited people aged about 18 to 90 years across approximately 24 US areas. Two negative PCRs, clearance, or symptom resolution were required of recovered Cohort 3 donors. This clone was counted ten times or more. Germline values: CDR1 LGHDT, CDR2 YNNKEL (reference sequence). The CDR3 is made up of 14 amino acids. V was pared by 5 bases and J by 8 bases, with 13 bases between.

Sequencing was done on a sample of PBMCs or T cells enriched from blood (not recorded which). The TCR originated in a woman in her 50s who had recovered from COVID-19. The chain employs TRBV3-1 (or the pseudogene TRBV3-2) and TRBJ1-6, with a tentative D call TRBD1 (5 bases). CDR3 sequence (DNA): TGTGCCAGCAGCAGGGGCACGCGTGATTCACCCCTCCACTTT. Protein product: CASSRGTRDSPLHF.